This T cell receptor (beta chain) was captured in a study of identical twins (TCRdb year 2016). About the full investigation: To test whether fetal clonotypes persist, this study deep-sequenced TCR alpha and beta repertoires from monozygotic twins, from unrelated adults of various ages, and from cord blood. Replicate twin experiments were performed at different times using different library preparation protocols to rule out contamination.

In this sample, this clonotype turned up a few times. Its cognate antigen has yet to be identified. Base qualities are not at hand, and no much larger clone is one base apart. What the research found in general, with its limitations: Compared with coincidental sharing between unrelated individuals, out-of-frame TCR alpha sequences shared between twins had an excess of sequences with low generation probability. Zero-insertion analyses could be partly confounded by invariant T cells such as MAIT and iNKT, though diverse VJ usage argued against such confounding for most clonotypes. Fewer insertions were carried by abundant cord blood beta clonotypes, a similar but weaker trend appeared in young adult naive repertoires, and no such trend appeared in memory repertoires. A weaker excess of twin sharing was found in beta out-of-frame sequences because the signal-to-noise ratio was lowered by fewer shared sequences. Because the same donors could not be followed over many years, the conclusions relied on cross-sectional statistical analysis. Recombination models systematically underestimated out-of-frame TCR alpha sharing in monozygotic twins but agreed with sharing between unrelated individuals.

The germline V gene (reference sequence) yields PRHDT for CDR1 and FYEKMQ for CDR2. There are 15 amino acids in the CDR3, from cysteine to phenylalanine inclusive. This entry keeps only the CDR3 DNA: 45 bases, framed from base 1. V has 5 bases trimmed and J has 8 bases trimmed; junction bases matching no gene number 11. The receptor library was made with 5' RACE. The reads were generated on an Illumina HiSeq 2000. Template switching introduced a universal primer binding site; the final cDNA contained a unique molecular identifier, enabling accurate counting of TCR cDNA molecules. Specific primers in the conserved constant-segment region were used to synthesize first-strand cDNA for the TCR alpha and beta chains. To control for contamination, every cDNA library carried two barcodes: a SMART-Mk sample barcode plus Illumina barcodes. TruSeq adapter sequences and Illumina sample barcodes were added in two successive PCR steps. TCR alpha and beta cDNA libraries were sequenced on the Illumina HiSeq platform with custom primers. Regarding the original processing steps: Raw reads were processed with MiGEC to extract unique molecular identifiers, and MiXCR was used to determine CDR3 positions. Recombination models were inferred per individual with the repgenHMM and IGoR tools using an EM algorithm. Shared clonotype analysis was performed with the tcR package in R, normalizing sharing by the product of cloneset sizes. To study raw recombination without the effects of thymic and clonal selection, out-of-frame nonproductive sequences were analyzed. TCRdb reprocessing: public reads trimmed at Q25 with fastp, clones called with MiXCR, in-frame beta chains kept. CDR3 protein duplicates are merged, each entry listing the most common genes and DNA. The V and J calls were determined by TCRdb, not by the authors. Here the sample has about 290,000 distinct CDR3 sequences; around 9.7% occur a single time. In total, the top ten clones hold 6% to 8.5% of the sample.

Every donor in the study was a healthy Caucasian. Three pairs of female monozygotic twins, all aged roughly 18 to 29 years, were included in the twin cohort. Positive isolation kits from Invitrogen were used to isolate CD4+ and CD8+ T cell populations. The same data also went into a second study, on yellow fever vaccine responses in identical twins. As noted in the second study: The T cell response to vaccination in identical twins was reported by the authors to appear partly convergent and partly personalized. In identical twins, the study followed T cell clones that responded to the vaccine with precision.

The TCR was taken from a woman aged 18-35 years in good health. This sequence uses TRBV13 and TRBJ1-2, with 10 bases in between that match TRBD1. The material sequenced was CD8+ T cells sorted from blood. Here the CDR3 is given as CASSIGTGESRGYTF. In nucleotide form, the sequence is TGTGCCAGCAGCATTGGGACAGGGGAGAGCCGCGGCTACACCTTC.